Each of the 18 T cell receptor beta chains below was sequenced from the same sample in a study of OX40 agonist ivuxolimab in advanced cancers. TCRdb's table, derived via immunoSEQ multiplex PCR, lists solely in-frame clones and lacks some. The table shows 80,000 to 100,000 clones, with approximately 93% occurring only once. The sample was CD4+ or CD8+ T cells sorted from blood, taken in a trial of the OX40 agonist ivuxolimab. These receptors all stem from an adult with an advanced solid tumor such as melanoma, head and neck, liver or kidney cancer.

V usage is TRBV9 and J usage is TRBJ1-5; D perhaps matches TRBD1 (5 bases). The CDR3 is made up of 12 amino acids. Between the trimmed V and J ends, which lost 7 bases and 3 bases, there was a span of 8 bases. From germline, CDR1 is SGDLS and CDR2 YYNGEE. The CDR3 reads CASGGNNQPQHF. Here the CDR3 DNA reads TGTGCCAGCGGGGGAAACAATCAGCCCCAGCATTTT.

The CDR3 DNA follows: TGTGCCAGCAGCTCCCTGGGACAGGGGGAAGAGACCCAGTACTTC. Residues: CASSSLGQGEETQYF. This chain links TRBV7-2 with TRBJ2-5, with 11 bases lining up with TRBD1. The CDR3 is 15 amino acids. Per the germline V gene, CDR1 is SGHTA and CDR2 is FQGNSA. V lost 4 bases to trimming and J lost 3 bases; unmatched junction nucleotides: 4.

This chain joins TRBV5-4 and TRBJ2-1; no reliable D call. V was shortened by 2 bases and J by 5 bases, with 17 bases between the two germline ends. This CDR3 region has 16 residues. Germline lookup yields CDR1 SGHNT and CDR2 YYREEE (reference sequence). CDR3 region: CASSFSKIGTHNEQFF. The CDR3 DNA sequence: TGTGCCAGCAGCTTCTCGAAAATCGGCACTCACAATGAGCAGTTCTTC.

V usage is TRBV28 and J usage is TRBJ2-7, with a weak D call TRBD2 (5 bases). This CDR3 is 13 amino acids long. In germline, CDR1 is MDHEN, CDR2 SYDVKM. V gave up 5 bases and J gave up 4 bases, with 12 bases separating them. CDR3 residues: CASSQADGYEQYF. The CDR3 region has the DNA TGTGCCAGCAGTCAAGCGGATGGTTACGAGCAGTACTTC.

The chain uses TRBV5-4 and TRBJ1-2, with D uncertain. Per the germline V gene, CDR1 is SGHNT and CDR2 is YYREEE (reference sequence). This CDR3 contains 14 residues. V was trimmed by 0 bases and J by 0 bases, leaving 6 bases between them. The CDR3 is CASSLDTTNYGYTF. CDR3 nucleotides: TGTGCCAGCAGCTTGGACACTACTAACTATGGCTACACCTTC.

J is TRBJ2-3 and V is TRBV6-4; D possibly matches TRBD1 or TRBD2 (6 bases each). V lost 1 base and J lost 7, with 18 bases in between. This CDR3 spans 16 amino acids. The germline gives CDR1 MRHNA, CDR2 SNTAGT. This chain's CDR3 is CASSDWGAPPDHTQYF. The CDR3 region has the DNA TGTGCCAGCAGTGACTGGGGGGCCCCGCCGGATCATACGCAGTATTTT.

The CDR3, as DNA: TGCGCCAGCAGCCCAACCTCCGGGACTAGCGGGAGGGTCCTAAGCACAGATACGCAGTATTTT. Protein product: CASSPTSGTSGRVLSTDTQYF. The chain uses TRBV5-1 and TRBJ2-3; 16 positions match TRBD2. The CDR3 length is 21 residues. Germline values: CDR1 SGHRS, CDR2 YFSETQ. Unmatched junction bases numbered 14, after V lost 4 bases and J lost 0 bases.

The chain carries TRBV4-3 and TRBJ2-2; no definite D call. The CDR3 totals 15 residues. The V gene lost 4 bases and the J gene lost 1 base, with 10 bases spanning the gap. Per germline, CDR1 LGHNA and CDR2 YSLEER. In DNA, the CDR3 is TGCGCCAGCAGCCTTAATTATATGAACACCGGGGAGCTGTTTTTT. Its protein product is CASSLNYMNTGELFF.

The chain uses TRBV7-2 and TRBJ1-2; D possibly corresponds to TRBD1 (5 bases). V lost 3 bases to trimming and J lost 5 bases, with 19 bases between them. CDR3 length equals 16 residues. Germline CDR1 SGHTA, CDR2 FQGNSA. This chain's CDR3 is CASSLDGGTAPYGYTF. The CDR3 region has the DNA TGTGCCAGCAGCTTGGACGGCGGGACGGCTCCTTATGGCTACACCTTC.

The V and J genes are TRBV28 and TRBJ1-2, with D perhaps matching TRBD1 (5 bases). Germline V gene sequence: CDR1 MDHEN, CDR2 SYDVKM. This CDR3 region has 14 residues. V gave up 3 bases and J gave up 8 bases, with 16 bases separating them. The CDR3 DNA follows: TGTGCCAGCAGTTTGGGCACACGAAGGGGAGGCTACACCTTC. Translated, it gives CASSLGTRRGGYTF.

The chain joins TRBV7-3 to TRBJ1-2; 7 bases agree with TRBD1. The CDR3 contains 15 residues. Germline V CDR1 and CDR2: SGHTA, FQGTGA. V lost 2 bases to trimming and J lost 8 bases; unmatched junction nucleotides: 11. CDR3 protein: CASSLDREISEGYTF. DNA of the CDR3: TGTGCCAGCAGCTTAGACAGGGAGATATCCGAGGGCTACACCTTC.

Here the CDR3 DNA reads TGCGCCAGCAGCTTTAACCCGGGCAGGGAGAACTATGGCTACACCTTC. This encodes CASSFNPGRENYGYTF. This chain joins TRBV5-1 and TRBJ1-2; TRBD1 is a possible D gene (5 bases). Trimming pared 2 bases from V and 2 bases from J, leaving 16 bases between. There are 16 residues in the CDR3. Germline V CDR1 and CDR2: SGHRS, YFSETQ.

This rearrangement joins TRBV28 to TRBJ2-7; D ambiguous. Trimming cost V 5 bases and J 4 bases, with 9 bases left between them. The CDR3 sequence is 12 residues long. The germline V gene has CDR1 MDHEN and CDR2 SYDVKM. The CDR3 coding sequence is TGTGCCAGCAGTACCCTCGAGTACGAGCAGTACTTC. It is translated as CASSTLEYEQYF.

The chain couples TRBV10-3 to TRBJ2-5; possibly TRBD1 for D (5 bases). With 4 bases removed from V and 2 bases from J, the gap between germline ends came to 11 bases. CDR1 is ENHRY, CDR2 SYGVKD, per germline. CDR3 length equals 14 residues. CDR3 in DNA: TGTGCCATCAGTGGGGTCAAGGGGCAAGAGACCCAGTACTTC. Amino acids: CAISGVKGQETQYF.

J is TRBJ2-2 and V is TRBV11-3, with D perhaps TRBD1 (6 bases). V lost 5 bases and J lost 3, with 13 bases in between. The CDR3 extends over 15 amino acids. Germline values: CDR1 SGHNT, CDR2 YENEEA. CDR3 DNA: TGTGCCAGCAGCCCTCAAGGGGGATACACCGGGGAGCTGTTTTTT. Encoded protein: CASSPQGGYTGELFF.

This chain links TRBV7-2 with TRBJ2-7; no clear D gene. The CDR3 covers 14 residues. V lost 5 bases and J 5 bases, leaving 16 bases between the germline ends. Germline V lookup: CDR1 SGHTA, CDR2 FQGNSA. The CDR3 coding sequence is TGTGCCAGCAGCCAGAGGTCCCTAGGGAACGAGCAGTACTTC. It specifies CASSQRSLGNEQYF.

V and J are TRBV5-1 and TRBJ1-3, with a weak D call TRBD1 (5 bases). CDR3 length: 16 residues. Trimming removed 0 bases from V and 0 bases from J, with 10 bases in between. CDR1 SGHRS and CDR2 YFSETQ come from the germline V gene. The CDR3 is CASSLGQLASGNTIYF. In DNA form, the CDR3 reads TGCGCCAGCAGCTTGGGACAGCTCGCCTCTGGAAACACCATATATTTT. The whole variable domain, remainder taken from reference TRBV5-1 and TRBJ1-3, is KAGVTQTPRYLIKTRGQQVTLSCSPISGHRSVSWYQQTPGQGLQFLFEYFSETQRNKGNFPGRFSGRQFSNSRSEMNVSTLELGDSALYLCASSLGQLASGNTIYFGEGSWLTVV.

Written as DNA, the CDR3 is TGTGCCAGCAGCTTAGGAGGACCCCAGACCACTTGGGGCAATGAGCAGTTCTTC. It codes for CASSLGGPQTTWGNEQFF. The chain combines TRBV6-4 with TRBJ2-1, with TRBD2 as a possible D gene (5 bases). Germline lookup yields CDR1 MRHNA and CDR2 SNTAGT. Between the trimmed V and J ends, which lost 6 bases and 6 bases, there was a span of 27 bases. The CDR3 is 18 residues long.